This T cell receptor (beta chain) emerged from a study of OX40 agonist ivuxolimab in advanced cancers. Background for the entire study: Ivuxolimab, which targeted the costimulatory receptor OX40 (CD134), was an agonistic, fully human IgG2 monoclonal antibody. Peripheral TCRbeta sequencing aimed to test whether ivuxolimab altered TCR sequence diversity and caused clonal T-cell expansion. The paper reports the monotherapy dose-escalation portion (N of about 56 patients) of the phase I ivuxolimab trial. Three dose-escalation patients achieved partial responses, one with hepatocellular carcinoma and two with cutaneous melanoma. Patients were allowed to have had prior anti-PD-1, anti-PD-L1 or anti-CTLA-4 therapy, and approximately 41% of the dose-escalation patients had previously received checkpoint inhibitors. In the dose-escalation cohort, 65% to 90% of patients were male, and the mean age was approximately 64 years, with a range of roughly 23 to 85. Intravenous ivuxolimab was administered to patients every 2 weeks at six dose levels: 0.01, 0.1, 0.3, 1.5, 3 and 10 mg/kg. Of the 50 to 55 dose-escalation patients, hepatocellular carcinoma was present in about 20, melanoma in some 15, renal cell carcinoma in 9 and head and neck cancer in 9.

To sequence the TCRbeta CDR3 region, genomic DNA was isolated from the sorted cells. The immunoSEQ Assay was used for sequencing of TCRbeta CDR3 regions. TCRdb retrieved this table from immuneACCESS and kept in-frame rearrangements only. Not all clones are present; in checked studies, unresolved V genes account for under half, and no reason is known for the remainder. Within this sample are 75,000 to 80,000 clones, with about nine tenths of them counted one time only. The ten largest clones represent less than 0.7% of the sample. As for this clone: Its antigen is currently not known. No base quality information exists; no much larger clone differs at one position.

The trial excluded patients who had a history of autoimmune disease or who were on systemic immunosuppression. Peripheral blood for TCR sequencing was drawn from every dose cohort at baseline, at cycle 4 day 1 and at cycle 7 day 1. The samples were drawn from a first-in-human, open-label, multicenter phase I dose-escalation trial of ivuxolimab. Adults with locally advanced or metastatic melanoma, renal cell, hepatocellular, or head and neck squamous cell carcinoma were enrolled in the trial. Before TCR sequencing, CD4+ T cells and CD8+ T cells from peripheral blood were sorted into separate populations. The germline V gene sets CDR1 to KGHSH and CDR2 to LQKENI. Reading from cysteine to phenylalanine, the CDR3 counts 13 amino acids. The only DNA kept is the CDR3, 39 bases in frame from the first base. Trimming removed 4 bases from V and 5 bases from J, leaving 9 bases between the germline ends. The full study reports these points: The antigen specificity of the peripheral T cells that underwent clonal expansion was not determined. Partial responders in the 0.1-3.0 mg/kg groups had among the lowest normalized peripheral clonal expansion, especially among CD8+ T cells. Low levels of normalized T-cell clonal expansion were also seen in some patients who did not respond. After ivuxolimab, expanded clones were on average more numerous among CD8+ T cells than among CD4+ T cells. At doses from 0.1 to 3.0 mg/kg, clonal expansion was seen in both CD4+ and CD8+ blood T cells between baseline and week 6.

This material consisted of CD4+ or CD8+ T cells sorted from blood, taken in a trial of the OX40 agonist ivuxolimab. This chain is built from TRBV18 and TRBJ1-5; matching of 5 bases hints at TRBD1 as the D gene. The receptor's source is an adult with an advanced solid tumor such as melanoma, head and neck, liver or kidney cancer. The CDR3 reads CASSLGRDQPQHF. The DNA sequence reads TGTGCCAGCTCACTCGGCAGGGATCAGCCCCAGCATTTT.